A selection of T cell receptor beta chains follows, all from one sample in a study of blood T cell repertoires in COVID-19. Only in-frame clones appear in the TCRdb table, and some are missing; sequencing was by immunoSEQ multiplex PCR. Found here are 140,000 to 150,000 clones, roughly nine tenths of them singletons; the top ten hold around an eighth. The material sequenced was peripheral blood. These receptors originate from a man younger than 35 with COVID-19, enrolled during active disease. CDR3s include the opening cysteine and the closing phenylalanine or tryptophan. The D gene is left open where the match is weak. Clone size is not always given. Where it is, it says once, few, many or a class for expanded clones.

clone_size j_call d_call v_call cdr3_nt cdr3_aa
NA TRBJ2-3 TRBD2 TRBV4-3 TGCGCCAGCAGCCAAACCAACCAAGCGGGAGGGCGGACAGATACGCAGTATTTT CASSQTNQAGGRTDTQYF
NA TRBJ2-2 NA TRBV10-1 TGCGCCAGTTCCGGGATGTTGGGGACCGGGGAGCTGTTTTTT CASSGMLGTGELFF
once TRBJ1-1 NA TRBV6-5 TGTGCCAGCGGAGAGTTACTAGGCACTGAAGCTTTCTTT CASGELLGTEAFF
once TRBJ1-2 NA TRBV15 TGTGCCACCAGCAGAGTTGGCAGGGAAGGCTACACCTTC CATSRVGREGYTF
NA TRBJ1-3 TRBD1 TRBV5-1 TGCGCCAGCAGCTTGACAGGGGTGTCTGGAAACACCATATATTTT CASSLTGVSGNTIYF
NA TRBJ2-3 TRBD2 TRBV19 TGTGCCAGTAGTTCACAGCGGGGAGAGGGGACAGATACGCAGTATTTT CASSSQRGEGTDTQYF
NA TRBJ1-5 TRBD1 TRBV7-8 TGTGCCAGCAGCACCGGACAGGCCCTCGATCAGCCCCAGCATTTT CASSTGQALDQPQHF
NA TRBJ2-5 TRBD1 TRBV7-8 TGTGCCAGCAGCTCGGACAGGGCACGTGAAGAGACCCAGTACTTC CASSSDRAREETQYF
NA TRBJ1-2 NA TRBV12-3/TRBV12-4 TGTGCCAGCAGTTTCAGCAGGGTCTATGGCTACACCTTC CASSFSRVYGYTF
NA TRBJ1-2 TRBD1 TRBV11-2 TGTGCCAGCAGCTTAAACCCCACCGGGACAGTCTATGGCTACACCTTC CASSLNPTGTVYGYTF
few TRBJ2-7 TRBD2 TRBV28 TGTGCCAGCAGTTTACTAGCGGGAGTGAGGGAGCAGTACTTC CASSLLAGVREQYF
NA TRBJ2-7 TRBD1 TRBV7-9 TGTGCCAGCAGCCATACCGGGACAGGGAGGTCCTACGAGCAGTACTTC CASSHTGTGRSYEQYF
NA TRBJ2-7 NA TRBV4-1 TGCGCCAGCAGCCAAGAGTTCGGTTACGAGCAGTACTTC CASSQEFGYEQYF
NA TRBJ1-2 TRBD1 TRBV27 TGTGCCAGCAGCTGGACAGGGTCTTTTAGCTATGGCTACACCTTC CASSWTGSFSYGYTF
NA TRBJ2-3 NA TRBV7-7 TGTGCTAGCAGCCGGGGACTTCCCACAGATACGCAGTATTTT CASSRGLPTDTQYF
once TRBJ1-6 TRBD1 TRBV7-2 TGTGCCAGCAGCAAGCGGACAGGAAGCATGCGTTCACCCCTCCACTTT CASSKRTGSMRSPLHF
NA TRBJ2-5 TRBD2 TRBV15 TGTGCCACCAGCAGGGCCGGGACTAGGCCCCTAGAGACCCAGTACTTC CATSRAGTRPLETQYF
NA TRBJ1-5 TRBD1 TRBV28 TGTGCCAGCAGCCTTCTCGGACAGGGGGATCAGCCCCAGCATTTT CASSLLGQGDQPQHF
NA TRBJ2-3 TRBD1 TRBV28 TGTGCCAGCAGTTCGGTTTTCTGGACAGGGGGCAGGGATTATTATACGCAGTATTTT CASSSVFWTGGRDYYTQYF
NA TRBJ2-3 TRBD2 TRBV10-3 TGTGCCATCAGTGCCCCGGGACTACCAACTAGCACAGATACGCAGTATTTT CAISAPGLPTSTDTQYF
NA TRBJ2-1 TRBD2 TRBV2 TGTGCCAGCAACAGAGTACTAGCGGCTGAGCAGTTCTTC CASNRVLAAEQFF
NA TRBJ1-4 TRBD1 TRBV7-8 TGTGCCAGCAGCCTCCGGGACAGGGTCTTTACAACTAATGAAAAACTGTTTTTT CASSLRDRVFTTNEKLFF
NA TRBJ1-6 NA TRBV6-5 TGTGCCAGCAGTTACTCCCGAGAGTTTGATTCACCCCTCCACTTT CASSYSREFDSPLHF
NA TRBJ1-3 NA TRBV5-4 TGTGCCAGCAGCTTCGACTTATCTGGAAACACCATATATTTT CASSFDLSGNTIYF
NA TRBJ2-7 TRBD1 TRBV10-3 TGTGCCATCAGCCCGGGACAGGGTTACGAGCAGTACTTC CAISPGQGYEQYF
NA TRBJ1-4 NA TRBV5-1 TGCGCCAGCAGCTCCACAGGGCCTGCAACTAATGAAAAACTGCTTTTT CASSSTGPATNEKLLF
NA TRBJ2-1 TRBD2 TRBV4-2 TGTGCCAGCAGCCCAGAGCGGGATTCCTACAATGAGCAGTTCTTC CASSPERDSYNEQFF
NA TRBJ2-1 NA TRBV11-3 TGTGCCAGCAGCGGCGCTAGTAATGAGCAGTTCTTC CASSGASNEQFF
NA TRBJ2-3 NA TRBV2 TGTGCCAGCAGGGGGAGGAGGGATACGCAGTATTTT CASRGRRDTQYF
NA TRBJ2-3 NA TRBV1 TGCACCAGCAGCCAAGTAGCGGGAGTAAGAGGCACAGATACGCAGTATTTT CTSSQVAGVRGTDTQYF
NA TRBJ2-1 TRBD2 TRBV9 TGTGCCAGCAGCGTTGGGACTAGCGGCAATGAGCAGTTCTTC CASSVGTSGNEQFF
NA TRBJ1-1 NA TRBV5-1 TGCGCCAGCAGCTTGGACAGAAGAGCTACTGAAGCTTTCTTT CASSLDRRATEAFF